Following are 25 T cell receptor beta chains from one sample sequenced in a study of T-cell memory formation after mild COVID-19 (dated by TCRdb to the early 2020s). The library was prepared using 5' RACE. Reads for this sample came from an Illumina NovaSeq 6000. TCRdb redid the processing of the public reads, applying fastp at Q25 and MiXCR, and retained in-frame beta chains. Every CDR3 protein is listed once, alongside the most common genes and DNA of its rows. This sample has 300,000 or so distinct CDR3 sequences in its table, and about 16% of those were observed once. The top ten clonotypes cover around 23% of the sample. What was sequenced was PBMCs or a T cell subset sorted from them (not recorded which). The source is a man aged 18 to 35 who had mild COVID-19 (a few samples of this study predate the infection). The sample titles of this study are shuffled in the database, so cell type and time point are left out; the donor was told from shared clones.

This chain uses TRBV20-1 with TRBJ2-7; D perhaps matches TRBD2 (6 bases). The CDR3 sequence is 14 residues long. Trimming took off 3 bases at V and 0 bases at J, with 12 bases between the two ends. From germline, CDR1 is DFQATT and CDR2 SNEGSKA (reference sequence). The CDR3 is CSASQRANSYEQYF. As DNA, the CDR3 is TGCAGTGCTAGTCAGCGGGCGAACTCCTACGAGCAGTACTTC.

This clonotype was observed a handful of times. This sequence joins TRBV21-1 and TRBJ2-5; the table calls TRBD2, which could not be checked here. TRBV21-1 counts as a pseudogene. CDR3 size: 18 residues. The CDR3 DNA reads as TGTGCCAGCAGCCACCGAAGATGTTCTAGCGGGTACCAAGAGACCCAGTACTTC. It translates to CASSHRRCSSGYQETQYF.

This clonotype turned up a few times. V usage is TRBV11-3 and J usage is TRBJ2-3; TRBD2 agrees at 9 bases. Trimming removed 5 bases from V and 4 bases from J; junction bases left unmatched: 7. The CDR3 contains 15 residues. Per germline, CDR1 SGHNT and CDR2 YENEEA. The CDR3 here is CASSGGLASSDTQYF. DNA for the CDR3: TGTGCCAGCAGCGGGGGACTAGCCAGTTCAGATACGCAGTATTTT.

This chain joins TRBV18 and TRBJ2-5; D is ambiguous. The germline V and J ends were trimmed by 1 base and 5 bases, with 5 bases remaining between them. This CDR3 comprises 12 residues. Looked up from germline, CDR1 is KGHSH and CDR2 is LQKENI. The CDR3 reads CASSPRAETQYF. For the CDR3, the DNA is TGTGCCAGCTCACCACGGGCGGAGACCCAGTACTTC. Supplemented by reference TRBV18 and TRBJ2-5, the full variable domain reads NAGVMQNPRHLVRRRGQEARLRCSPMKGHSHVYWYRQLPEEGLKFMVYLQKENIIDESGMPKERFSAEFPKEGPSILRIQQVVRGDSAAYFCASSPRAETQYFGPGTRLLVL.

V usage is TRBV4-3 and J usage is TRBJ2-7; D not resolved. V gave up 1 base and J gave up 5 bases, with 9 bases separating them. The CDR3 length is 13 residues. Germline V CDR1 and CDR2: LGHNA, YSLEER. For the CDR3, the DNA is TGCGCCAGCAGCCAAGGTCCGCCGGACGAGCAGTACGTC. It yields the protein CASSQGPPDEQYV.

The chain is built from TRBV15 and TRBJ2-1, with unresolved D. V gave up 4 bases and J gave up 5 bases, with 15 bases separating them. The CDR3 sequence is 15 residues long. Per germline, CDR1 LNHNV and CDR2 YYDKDF (reference sequence). The CDR3 sequence is CATSIGFSGDNEQFF. In DNA form, the CDR3 reads TGTGCCACCAGCATCGGGTTTTCTGGGGACAATGAGCAGTTCTTC.

This clonotype was counted between two and nine times. The gene calls are TRBV2 and TRBJ1-3; D unresolved. This CDR3 spans 13 amino acids. Germline CDR1 reads SNHLY; CDR2 reads FYNNEI. Trimming stripped 6 bases from V and 0 bases from J, with 6 bases between. The CDR3 DNA sequence: TGTGCCAGCAGGATGAACTCTGGAAACACCATATATTTT. Residues: CASRMNSGNTIYF.

V and J are TRBV29-1 and TRBJ2-5, with 7 bases aligning to TRBD1. In germline, CDR1 is SQVTM, CDR2 ANQGSEA. Trimming at V came to 5 bases and at J to 5 bases, leaving 5 bases not matched to a gene. The CDR3 runs 12 residues. CDR3 bases: TGCAGCGTTACAGGGGCATGGGAGACCCAGTACTTC. As protein: CSVTGAWETQYF.

The chain joins TRBV9 to TRBJ1-6; maybe TRBD1 (5 bases). Germline-derived CDR1 and CDR2 are SGDLS and YYNGEE. Trimming took 0 bases from V and 10 from J, leaving 14 bases between them. This CDR3 has 15 residues. The CDR3 is CASSVAAGGGSPLHF. The CDR3 DNA sequence: TGTGCCAGCAGCGTAGCCGCTGGCGGGGGATCACCCCTCCACTTT.

This clonotype was found a few times. This chain links TRBV5-1 with TRBJ2-5; 9 bases map to TRBD2. This CDR3 is 15 amino acids long. From germline, CDR1 is SGHRS and CDR2 YFSETQ. J was trimmed by 5 bases and V by 4 bases; bases with no gene match: 9. This CDR3 reads CASSGGSGGLETQYF. As DNA, the CDR3 is TGCGCCAGCAGCGGGGGTAGCGGGGGCTTGGAGACCCAGTACTTC. Variable domain in full (rest from reference TRBV5-1 and TRBJ2-5): KAGVTQTPRYLIKTRGQQVTLSCSPISGHRSVSWYQQTPGQGLQFLFEYFSETQRNKGNFPGRFSGRQFSNSRSEMNVSTLELGDSALYLCASSGGSGGLETQYFGPGTRLLVL.

This clonotype was detected many times. The chain carries TRBV12-3 or TRBV12-4 and TRBJ2-1, with TRBD2 matching over 12 bases. V lost 4 bases and J lost 15; bases outside the gene matches: 7. The CDR3 has 13 amino acids. CDR3 sequence reads: CASSSLAGGSGFF. Written as DNA, the CDR3 is TGTGCCAGCAGTTCACTAGCGGGGGGCTCCGGGTTCTTC.

This clonotype was observed a handful of times. V gene TRBV20-1 combines with J gene TRBJ1-2; D is unclear. The CDR3 is made up of 12 amino acids. CDR1 is DFQATT, CDR2 SNEGSKA, per germline (reference sequence). The V and J ends lost 2 bases and 4 bases respectively, with 8 bases between them. CDR3 sequence: CSARPGPYGYTF. The CDR3 coding sequence is TGCAGTGCTAGACCCGGACCCTATGGCTACACCTTC.

This chain links TRBV7-2 with TRBJ1-4; no clear D. The length of the CDR3 is 14 residues. Germline V gene data show CDR1 as SGHTA and CDR2 as FQGNSA. V lost 5 bases and J lost 4, with 11 bases in between. The CDR3 coding sequence is TGTGCCAGCAGCCGCCGGGTCTATAATGAAAAACTGTTTTTT. Amino acids: CASSRRVYNEKLFF.

This clonotype was recorded at least ten times. This sequence joins TRBV20-1 and TRBJ1-6; a weak D match, TRBD1 (6 bases). CDR3 length: 15 amino acids. In germline, CDR1 is DFQATT, CDR2 SNEGSKA (reference sequence). Trimming stripped 1 base from V and 9 bases from J, with 16 bases between. The CDR3 sequence is CSARVQQGVGSPLHF. CDR3 DNA sequence: TGCAGTGCTAGAGTTCAACAGGGTGTTGGTTCACCCCTCCACTTT.

This clonotype was recorded a few times. This rearrangement joins TRBV5-6 to TRBJ2-7, with 8 nucleotides matching TRBD2. The CDR3 is made up of 14 amino acids. CDR1 is SGHDT, CDR2 YYEEEE, per germline. The V segment lost 1 base and the J segment 12 bases; nucleotides outside the gene matches: 12. CDR3 coding DNA: TGTGCCAGCAGCTTGTACTTCGACGGACTAGCCGGGTACGTC. This sequence encodes CASSLYFDGLAGYV.

This chain links TRBV5-6 with TRBJ2-1; TRBD1 is a possible D gene (6 bases). Trimming stripped 4 bases from V and 2 bases from J, with 16 bases between. Germline CDR1 reads SGHDT; CDR2 reads YYEEEE. CDR3 length equals 16 residues. CDR3 bases: TGTGCCAGCAGCCCCCAGACAGGCAGTACCTACAATGAGCAGTTCTTC. Its translation: CASSPQTGSTYNEQFF.

V is TRBV4-1 and J is TRBJ2-7, with 7 nucleotides matching TRBD1. V lost 3 bases, J lost 5 bases, and 7 bases stayed unmatched. Germline CDR1 reads MGHRA; CDR2 reads YSYEKL. This CDR3 has 14 residues. The CDR3 DNA follows: TGCGCCAGCAGCCAGGCCGGGACAGAAAACGAGCAGTACTTC. Protein product: CASSQAGTENEQYF.

The sample holds a few counts of this clonotype. The chain has TRBV10-3 and TRBJ2-1; 13 bases line up with TRBD2. J lost 7 bases, V lost 4 bases, and 1 base had no gene match. CDR1 and CDR2 (germline): ENHRY, SYGVKD. This CDR3 has 14 residues. CDR3 residues: CAISGTSGGNEQFF. The CDR3 coding sequence is TGTGCCATCAGTGGGACTAGCGGGGGTAATGAGCAGTTCTTC.

The chain has TRBV18 and TRBJ1-4; 9 nucleotides line up with TRBD1. Germline V gives CDR1 KGHSH, CDR2 LQKENI. The CDR3 consists of 14 residues. V lost 7 bases, J lost 8 bases, and 8 bases stayed unmatched. CDR3 nucleotides: TGTGCCAGCTTTGCGGGACAGGGTGGAGAAAAACTGTTTTTT. It yields the protein CASFAGQGGEKLFF. Together with reference TRBV18 and TRBJ1-4, the CDR3 gives the full variable domain: NAGVMQNPRHLVRRRGQEARLRCSPMKGHSHVYWYRQLPEEGLKFMVYLQKENIIDESGMPKERFSAEFPKEGPSILRIQQVVRGDSAAYFCASFAGQGGEKLFFGSGTQLSVL.

Only a few counts were recorded for this clonotype. The V gene is TRBV20-1, the J gene TRBJ1-2, with D maybe TRBD1 (6 bases). V was shortened by 1 base and J by 3 bases, with 18 bases between the two germline ends. This CDR3 is built from 16 residues. From germline, CDR1 is DFQATT and CDR2 SNEGSKA (reference sequence). Here the CDR3 DNA reads TGCAGTGCTAGAGGGGGACACTCCGGGGAGGACTATGGCTACACCTTC. It yields the protein CSARGGHSGEDYGYTF.

The genes are TRBV12-3 or TRBV12-4 and TRBJ1-1; no clear D. V was trimmed by 3 bases and J by 8 bases, leaving 10 bases between them. The CDR3 has 12 residues. The CDR3 spells CASSFGPAEAFF. CDR3 nucleotide sequence: TGTGCCAGCAGTTTTGGCCCCGCGGAAGCTTTCTTT.

This clonotype was counted between two and nine times. CDR3: CSVVGSEAFF. The CDR3 nucleotides read TGCAGCGTTGTAGGCAGCGAAGCTTTCTTT. The J gene is TRBJ1-1, the V gene TRBV29-1; D ambiguous. The V gene lost 4 bases and the J gene lost 8 bases, with 8 bases spanning the gap. CDR1 SQVTM and CDR2 ANQGSEA come from the germline V gene. There are 10 residues in the CDR3.

This clonotype was seen repeatedly, ten times or more. The chain combines TRBV5-1 with TRBJ2-2, with D possibly matching TRBD2 (6 bases). Germline V gene data show CDR1 as SGHRS and CDR2 as YFSETQ. The CDR3 spans 14 residues. The V and J ends lost 0 bases and 4 bases respectively, with 7 bases between them. The chain's CDR3 is CASSLAGLTGELFF. CDR3 nucleotides: TGCGCCAGCAGCTTGGCGGGACTCACCGGGGAGCTGTTTTTT. The whole variable domain, remainder taken from reference TRBV5-1 and TRBJ2-2, is KAGVTQTPRYLIKTRGQQVTLSCSPISGHRSVSWYQQTPGQGLQFLFEYFSETQRNKGNFPGRFSGRQFSNSRSEMNVSTLELGDSALYLCASSLAGLTGELFFGEGSRLTVL.

This clonotype was picked up many times. The CDR3 nucleotides read TGCGCCAGCAGCTTGGAAGGGGGAGGGCAAGAGACCCAGTACTTC. Amino acid sequence: CASSLEGGGQETQYF. The J gene is TRBJ2-5, the V gene TRBV5-1, with D possibly being TRBD2 (7 bases). Trimming took 0 bases from V and 2 from J, leaving 11 bases between them. Germline lookup yields CDR1 SGHRS and CDR2 YFSETQ. The CDR3 has 15 amino acids. Full variable domain (remainder filled in from reference TRBV5-1 and TRBJ2-5): KAGVTQTPRYLIKTRGQQVTLSCSPISGHRSVSWYQQTPGQGLQFLFEYFSETQRNKGNFPGRFSGRQFSNSRSEMNVSTLELGDSALYLCASSLEGGGQETQYFGPGTRLLVL.

This clonotype was counted only a few times. As DNA, the CDR3 is TGTGCCAGCAGCGTAGGACTAGCGGGGGGGCCTAGGTACAATGAGCAGTTCTTC. This translates into CASSVGLAGGPRYNEQFF. J is TRBJ2-1 and V is TRBV9; 14 nucleotides agree with TRBD2. The V gene's germline CDR1 is SGDLS and CDR2 YYNGEE. Trimming took 0 bases from V and 4 from J; bases not matched to a gene: 6. The CDR3 is made up of 18 amino acids.